This T cell receptor beta chain is from a study of CD8 T cells in ankylosing spondylitis. For TCR beta, libraries came from quantitative 5'-RACE with molecular barcodes. TCRdb reprocessed the 5' RACE reads via MiXCR and lists one record per CDR3 protein. This repertoire shows tens of thousands of distinct CDR3 sequences, approximately 6% found once; its top ten account for 5%. This clonotype was counted between two and nine times. After removal of 5 bases from V and 9 bases from J, the junction contained 7 bases not matched to a gene. This CDR3 region has 15 residues. Germline-derived CDR1 and CDR2 are LNHDA and SQIVND (reference sequence).

This receptor was taken from a male donor with ankylosing spondylitis. The chain employs TRBV19 and TRBJ2-4; TRBD2 matches at 13 bases. The sample taken for sequencing was synovial fluid, either unsorted or a sorted T cell fraction (not recorded which). CDR3 sequence reads: CASSGGLAGEVIQYF. As DNA, the CDR3 is TGTGCCAGTAGTGGAGGACTAGCGGGAGAGGTCATTCAGTACTTC.